Each of the 3 T cell receptor beta chains below was sequenced from the same sample in a study of memory CD4+ T cells and cytomegalovirus serostatus. The sort gate was single viable CD3+CD4+CD8-CD45RO+ cells for memory CD4+ T cells. Here immunoSEQ multiplex PCR was the method, and the copy in TCRdb shows in-frame clones only, minus some. The sample includes about 58,000 clones, approximately 82% of them seen just once. The sample consisted of memory CD4+ T cells from blood. The source of these receptors is an adult in good health and CMV-seronegative. Some clones in this sample may be carry-over from other donors' samples.

This chain links TRBV5-4 with TRBJ1-1; no definite D call. Germline V gives CDR1 SGHNT, CDR2 YYREEE (reference sequence). V gave up 4 bases and J gave up 3 bases, with 16 bases separating them. The CDR3 runs to 15 residues. CDR3 nucleotides: TGTGCCAGCAGCCCGGCCCCGACCGGGTACACTGAAGCTTTCTTT. Protein: CASSPAPTGYTEAFF.

The V and J genes are TRBV5-6 and TRBJ1-5; the match to TRBD1 covers 9 bases. The CDR3 length is 15 residues. V shed 6 bases, J shed 5 bases, and the junction held 9 bases outside the gene matches. Germline-derived CDR1 and CDR2 are SGHDT and YYEEEE. CDR3 DNA: TGTGCCAGCACCTATGGTGGGACAGGGTATCAGCCCCAGCATTTT. Protein: CASTYGGTGYQPQHF.

This chain joins TRBV5-6 and TRBJ2-3, with TRBD2 matching 7 bases. This CDR3 comprises 16 residues. Germline CDR1 and CDR2: SGHDT and YYEEEE. J gave up 3 bases and V 3 bases, and 10 bases lay outside the gene matches. The CDR3 coding sequence is TGTGCCAGCAGCTCTGGGGGGAGGGCATTTACAGATACGCAGTATTTT. Translation: CASSSGGRAFTDTQYF.